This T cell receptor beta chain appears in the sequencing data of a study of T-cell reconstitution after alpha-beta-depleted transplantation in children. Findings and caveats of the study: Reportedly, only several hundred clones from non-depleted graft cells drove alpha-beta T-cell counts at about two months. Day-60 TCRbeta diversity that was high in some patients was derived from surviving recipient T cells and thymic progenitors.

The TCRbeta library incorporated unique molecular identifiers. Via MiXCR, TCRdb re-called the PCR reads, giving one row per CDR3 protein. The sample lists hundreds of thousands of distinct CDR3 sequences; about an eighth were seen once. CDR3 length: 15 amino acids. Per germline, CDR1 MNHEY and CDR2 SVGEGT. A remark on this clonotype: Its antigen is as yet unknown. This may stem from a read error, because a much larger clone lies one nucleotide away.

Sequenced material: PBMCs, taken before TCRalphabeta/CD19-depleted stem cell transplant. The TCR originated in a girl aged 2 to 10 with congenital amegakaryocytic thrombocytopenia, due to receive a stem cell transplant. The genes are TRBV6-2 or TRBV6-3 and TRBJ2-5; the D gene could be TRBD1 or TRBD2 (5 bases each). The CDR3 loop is CATSRWGSGKETQYF. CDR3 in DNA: TGTGCCACCAGTCGGTGGGGGAGCGGTAAAGAGACCCAGTACTTC.